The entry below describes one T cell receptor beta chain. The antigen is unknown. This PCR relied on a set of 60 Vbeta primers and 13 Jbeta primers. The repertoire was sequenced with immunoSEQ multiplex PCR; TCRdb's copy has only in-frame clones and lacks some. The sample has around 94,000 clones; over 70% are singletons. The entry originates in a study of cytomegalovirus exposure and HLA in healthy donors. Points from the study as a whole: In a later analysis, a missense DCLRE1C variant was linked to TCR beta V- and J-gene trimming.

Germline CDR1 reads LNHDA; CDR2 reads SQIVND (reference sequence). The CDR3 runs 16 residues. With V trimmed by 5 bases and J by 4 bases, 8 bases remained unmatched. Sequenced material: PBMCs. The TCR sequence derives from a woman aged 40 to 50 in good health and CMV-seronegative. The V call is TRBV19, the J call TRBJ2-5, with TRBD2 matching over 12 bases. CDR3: CASSELGLAGRETQYF. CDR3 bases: TGTGCCAGTAGTGAACTTGGACTAGCGGGGAGAGAGACCCAGTACTTC.